This T cell receptor (beta chain) was found in a study of a mutant IDH1 vaccine in newly diagnosed glioma. Study-wide context: Sex among treated patients split about 62% male, roughly 40% female; mean age was about 43 years. Patients had received radiotherapy, temozolomide, or both previously, most receiving both.

This clone came up a few times. Its antigen is currently unknown. In germline, CDR1 is SGHVS, CDR2 FQNEAQ. V dropped 2 bases and J dropped 5 bases, with 12 bases sitting between them. This CDR3 has 14 amino acids. The method was immunoSEQ multiplex PCR; TCRdb's version includes in-frame clones alone and lacks a portion of them. The top ten hold more than 8% of the sample, which has about 68,000 clones, about four fifths seen once. Overall study results and limits: In about 94% of patients, immune responses induced by the vaccine occurred. Apparently, pseudoprogression bore no relation to changes among the top peripheral T cell clonotypes.

Time point in this sample: baseline, week 1 (first vaccination visit). Specified treatment: pre-vaccination baseline after standard-of-care therapy. The clonotype was recovered from a middle-aged man with glioma. The specimen was PBMCs, collected from a glioma patient treated with radiotherapy, temozolomide or both. V and J are TRBV7-8 and TRBJ1-2; D unresolved. CDR3 amino acids: CASSLPGNTYGYTF. The CDR3 DNA reads TGTGCCAGCAGCTTACCCGGGAACACGTATGGCTACACCTTC.